Below, 5 T cell receptor beta chains from the same sample are listed, as sequenced in a study of blood T cells in healthy people across ages. A second about 7 to 11 cycle PCR used barcoded and J-beta primers. Via MiXCR, TCRdb re-called the 5' RACE reads, giving one row per CDR3 protein. The sample has 650,000 to 800,000 distinct CDR3 sequences, over 40% seen once. What was sequenced was blood. These receptors came from a woman older than 75 in good health.

As regards this clonotype: A read error is possible here, since a much larger clone lies one base away. The chain links TRBV4-2 to TRBJ2-3; TRBD2 aligns across 10 bases. CDR1 is LGHNA, CDR2 YNFKEQ, per germline. The CDR3 extends over 17 amino acids. The CDR3 nucleotides are TGTGCCAGCAGCCATGGGACTAGCGCCCCTAGCATAGATACGCAGTATTTT. The encoded protein is CASSHGTSAPSIDTQYF.

This clonotype was recorded many times. The chain joins TRBV12-3 or TRBV12-4 to TRBJ2-1, with TRBD1 identical over 10 bases. The CDR3 is made up of 13 amino acids. V dropped 4 bases and J dropped 9; count of bases not matched to a gene: 3. The CDR3 bases are TGTGCCAGCAGTTCGACAGGGGGCATTGAGCAGTTCTTC. This encodes CASSSTGGIEQFF.

The genes are TRBV6-2 or TRBV6-3 and TRBJ2-3; 15 bases fit TRBD2. Germline loops: CDR1 MNHEY, CDR2 SVGEGT. Unmatched junction bases numbered 9, after V lost 6 bases and J lost 8 bases. The CDR3 runs 16 residues. The CDR3 DNA is TGTGCCAGCAGCGGACTAGCGGGAGGGTTCCTGGGTACGCAGTATTTT. It encodes CASSGLAGGFLGTQYF.

This chain joins TRBV7-9 and TRBJ1-2; D is undetermined. V was trimmed by 4 bases and J by 4 bases, leaving 13 bases between them. This CDR3 spans 14 amino acids. Germline CDR1 is SEHNR and CDR2 is FQNEAQ (reference sequence). CDR3 sequence reads: CASSSPERPYGYTF. DNA of the CDR3: TGTGCCAGCAGCTCCCCTGAAAGGCCCTATGGCTACACCTTC.

This clonotype was seen only a few times. The chain has TRBV7-2 and TRBJ1-1; perhaps TRBD1 as D (5 bases). The ends were cut back, 6 bases at V and 2 bases at J, with 13 bases in the middle. CDR1 is SGHTA, CDR2 FQGNSA, per germline. This CDR3 spans 14 amino acids. CDR3 sequence (DNA): TGTGCCAGCAGTCCGCGGGGGTTAAACACTGAAGCTTTCTTT. Translating gives CASSPRGLNTEAFF.